The present TCR beta chain was sequenced within a study of blood T cell repertoires in COVID-19. Produced via immunoSEQ multiplex PCR; TCRdb's table is partial and in-frame only. The table shows approximately 210,000 clones, with about 83% occurring only once. The CDR3 is 12 residues long. The V gene's germline CDR1 is SGHRS and CDR2 YFSETQ. V was trimmed by 4 bases and J by 3 bases, leaving 8 bases between them. The sample comprised peripheral blood. This chain joins TRBV5-1 and TRBJ2-7; D may be TRBD1 (6 bases). The clonotype comes from a woman in her 40s with active or convalescent COVID-19. CDR3 amino acids: CASSAGDYEQYF. The DNA of the CDR3 is TGCGCCAGCAGCGCAGGGGACTACGAGCAGTACTTC. The variable domain in full, completed from reference TRBV5-1 and TRBJ2-7, reads KAGVTQTPRYLIKTRGQQVTLSCSPISGHRSVSWYQQTPGQGLQFLFEYFSETQRNKGNFPGRFSGRQFSNSRSEMNVSTLELGDSALYLCASSAGDYEQYFGPGTRLTVT.